Sequencing of this TCR beta chain was carried out in a study of T cell responses to AZD1222 COVID-19 vaccine. Study conclusions and caveats: Repertoire collection took place solely once the T cell response had peaked.

On this clone itself: Its antigen remains unidentified.

The CDR3 is made up of 13 amino acids. V was shortened by 8 bases and J by 0 bases, with 8 bases between the two germline ends. CDR1 and CDR2 from the germline V gene are GTSNPN and SVGIG (reference sequence). Assay used: immunoSEQ multiplex PCR; TCRdb lists only in-frame clones, some missing. The data contain fewer than 95,000 clones, around 90% of them singletons. V usage is TRBV30 and J usage is TRBJ2-6; no definite D call. Sequencing used peripheral blood, obtained 28 days after the second AZD1222 dose. This receptor was taken from an adult who received the AZD1222 COVID-19 vaccine. Written as DNA, the CDR3 is TGTGCCGCGACGATCTCTGGGGCCAACGTCCTGACTTTC. It codes for CAATISGANVLTF.